This TCR beta chain was sequenced in a study of CD8+CD57+ T cells in acquired aplastic anemia. As for the study in general: Sorted CD4+ and CD8+ cells yielded roughly 3.4 ug of DNA on average. Average CD4+ read depth in healthy donors was around 9.9 million reads. Study-wide results and limits: Found in both controls and patients were around 31 CD8+ CDR3 sequences. The study found no significant CD8+ Simpson's diversity difference between patients and controls.

There are many counts of this clonotype. Its cognate antigen is unknown. V was cut by 8 bases and J by 8 bases, with 18 bases left in between. This CDR3 comprises 14 residues. Genomic DNA constituted the template upon which TCR beta VDJ and CDR3 profiling was performed. TCRdb passed the reads through MiXCR, listing each CDR3 protein once. This table holds a few hundred thousand distinct CDR3 sequences, approximately 60% found once. This clonotype was obtained from a human donor in good health. The chain is built from TRBV12-3 or TRBV12-4 and TRBJ1-4, with D perhaps matching TRBD1 (5 bases). Sequenced material: sorted CD4+, CD8+, or CD8+CD57+ T cells (not recorded which) from PBMCs. The CDR3: CASFTGTDKEKLFF. The CDR3 DNA reads TGTGCCAGCTTTACCGGGACGGATAAAGAAAAACTGTTTTTT.